Listed below are T cell receptor beta chains from one sample, sequenced in a study of blood T cell repertoires in COVID-19. Assay used: immunoSEQ multiplex PCR; TCRdb lists only in-frame clones, some missing. Here the sample spans roughly 6,600 clones, nearly 90% being singletons. Sample: peripheral blood. Receptors were obtained from a human donor in a cohort sampled during active COVID-19. Both conserved end residues are part of each CDR3. D genes are given only for firm matches. Not every row has a clone size; where given, it reads once, few, many or a size class.

abundance: NA
d_gene: TRBD2
j_gene: TRBJ2-3
v_gene: TRBV4-2
CDR3aa: CASSRQRENGDTQYF
CDR3nt: TGTGCCAGCAGCCGGCAGCGGGAAAACGGAGATACGCAGTATTTT

abundance: NA
d_gene: NA
j_gene: TRBJ2-7
v_gene: TRBV3-1/TRBV3-2
CDR3aa: CASSQEGGGISGEQYF
CDR3nt: TGTGCCAGCAGCCAAGAAGGTGGAGGGATCTCGGGCGAGCAGTACTTC

abundance: NA
d_gene: NA
j_gene: TRBJ1-2
v_gene: TRBV19
CDR3aa: CASSIRSDGYTF
CDR3nt: TGTGCCAGTAGTATACGTTCCGATGGCTACACCTTC

abundance: NA
d_gene: TRBD1
j_gene: TRBJ2-1
v_gene: TRBV25-1
CDR3aa: CASQGASYNEQFF
CDR3nt: TGTGCCAGCCAGGGGGCATCCTACAATGAGCAGTTCTTC

abundance: few
d_gene: TRBD2
j_gene: TRBJ2-7
v_gene: TRBV4-2
CDR3aa: CASSQIAGGNDEQYF
CDR3nt: TGTGCCAGCAGCCAAATAGCGGGGGGGAACGACGAGCAGTACTTC

abundance: NA
d_gene: NA
j_gene: TRBJ2-1
v_gene: TRBV29-1
CDR3aa: CSVEGTRADNEQFF
CDR3nt: TGCAGCGTTGAAGGGACCCGAGCGGACAATGAGCAGTTCTTC

abundance: NA
d_gene: NA
j_gene: TRBJ1-6
v_gene: TRBV10-3
CDR3aa: CAISDVRASYNSPLHF
CDR3nt: TGTGCCATCAGTGACGTCAGGGCCAGCTATAATTCACCCCTCCACTTT

abundance: NA
d_gene: TRBD2
j_gene: TRBJ2-1
v_gene: TRBV10-3
CDR3aa: CAISESAGGPFDEQFF
CDR3nt: TGTGCCATCAGTGAGTCTGCGGGAGGGCCCTTCGATGAGCAGTTCTTC

abundance: NA
d_gene: TRBD1
j_gene: TRBJ2-3
v_gene: TRBV28
CDR3aa: CASTRTGFTQYF
CDR3nt: TGTGCCAGCACCCGGACAGGGTTTACGCAGTATTTT

abundance: NA
d_gene: TRBD2
j_gene: TRBJ2-5
v_gene: TRBV11-2
CDR3aa: CASSEGTSGGWETQYF
CDR3nt: TGTGCCAGCAGCGAAGGGACTAGCGGGGGGTGGGAGACCCAGTACTTC

abundance: NA
d_gene: NA
j_gene: TRBJ1-3
v_gene: TRBV3-1/TRBV3-2
CDR3aa: CASSPSNTRNTIYF
CDR3nt: TGTGCCAGCAGCCCCTCTAATACCCGAAACACCATATATTTT

abundance: NA
d_gene: TRBD1
j_gene: TRBJ1-6
v_gene: TRBV7-9
CDR3aa: CASRPRGSSYNSPLHF
CDR3nt: TGTGCCAGCAGACCCAGGGGGTCTTCCTATAATTCACCCCTCCACTTT

abundance: NA
d_gene: TRBD1
j_gene: TRBJ2-5
v_gene: TRBV3-1/TRBV3-2
CDR3aa: CASSQQRDRGLGKTQYF
CDR3nt: TGTGCCAGCAGCCAACAACGCGACAGGGGGCTCGGGAAGACCCAGTACTTC

abundance: NA
d_gene: TRBD1
j_gene: TRBJ1-2
v_gene: TRBV6-5
CDR3aa: CASSFRGQGVYGYTF
CDR3nt: TGTGCCAGCAGTTTTAGGGGACAGGGGGTCTATGGCTACACCTTC

abundance: NA
d_gene: NA
j_gene: TRBJ2-7
v_gene: TRBV5-1
CDR3aa: CAKITSSEQYF
CDR3nt: TGCGCCAAGATAACGAGTTCGGAGCAGTACTTC

abundance: NA
d_gene: TRBD1
j_gene: TRBJ2-1
v_gene: TRBV15
CDR3aa: CATRVDRGTYNEQFF
CDR3nt: TGTGCCACCAGAGTCGACAGGGGGACCTACAATGAGCAGTTCTTC

abundance: NA
d_gene: NA
j_gene: TRBJ1-6
v_gene: TRBV6-5
CDR3aa: CASRLPSYNSPLHF
CDR3nt: TGTGCCAGCAGACTTCCTTCCTATAATTCACCCCTCCACTTT

abundance: few
d_gene: NA
j_gene: TRBJ1-1
v_gene: TRBV27
CDR3aa: CASSLGPATEAFF
CDR3nt: TGTGCCAGCAGTTTAGGGCCAGCCACTGAAGCTTTCTTT

abundance: NA
d_gene: TRBD2
j_gene: TRBJ2-2
v_gene: TRBV11-2
CDR3aa: CASSLGGVGGRKNTGELFF
CDR3nt: TGTGCCAGCAGCTTAGGTGGCGTGGGCGGGAGGAAGAACACCGGGGAGCTGTTTTTT

abundance: NA
d_gene: TRBD1
j_gene: TRBJ2-3
v_gene: TRBV10-3
CDR3aa: CAIRKGAGKGSGTDTQYF
CDR3nt: TGTGCCATCAGGAAGGGGGCAGGGAAGGGTAGTGGCACAGATACGCAGTATTTT

abundance: few
d_gene: TRBD2
j_gene: TRBJ2-7
v_gene: TRBV6-5
CDR3aa: CASSPSGAAEYF
CDR3nt: TGTGCCAGCAGCCCGAGCGGGGCCGCGGAGTACTTC

abundance: NA
d_gene: TRBD2
j_gene: TRBJ2-1
v_gene: TRBV6-2/TRBV6-3
CDR3aa: CASSFTSGRNSYNEQFF
CDR3nt: TGTGCCAGCAGTTTTACTAGCGGACGGAACTCCTACAATGAGCAGTTCTTC

abundance: NA
d_gene: NA
j_gene: TRBJ1-1
v_gene: TRBV5-1
CDR3aa: CASSLDRAAEAFF
CDR3nt: TGCGCCAGCAGCTTGGACAGGGCTGCTGAAGCTTTCTTT